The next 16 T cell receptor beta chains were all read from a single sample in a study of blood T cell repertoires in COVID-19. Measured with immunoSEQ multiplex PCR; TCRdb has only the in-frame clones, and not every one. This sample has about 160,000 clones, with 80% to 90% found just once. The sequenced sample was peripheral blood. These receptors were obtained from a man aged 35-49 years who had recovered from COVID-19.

In DNA form, the CDR3 reads TGTGCCAGCAGTTTAGAACCGGGACAGGGGATTCGCTCCTATAATTCACCCCTCCACTTT. This codes for CASSLEPGQGIRSYNSPLHF. V is TRBV2 and J is TRBJ1-6; TRBD1 matches 10 bases. This CDR3 has 20 residues. Germline lookup yields CDR1 SNHLY and CDR2 FYNNEI. J gave up 0 bases and V 5 bases, and 13 bases lay outside the gene matches.

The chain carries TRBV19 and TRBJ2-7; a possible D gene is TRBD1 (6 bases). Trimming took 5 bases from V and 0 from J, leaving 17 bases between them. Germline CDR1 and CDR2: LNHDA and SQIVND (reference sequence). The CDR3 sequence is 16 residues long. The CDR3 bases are TGTGCCAGTAGTGTCTCTACAGGGTCCTCCTCCTACGAGCAGTACTTC. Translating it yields CASSVSTGSSSYEQYF. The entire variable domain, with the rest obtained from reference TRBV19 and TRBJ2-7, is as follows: DGGITQSPKYLFRKEGQNVTLSCEQNLNHDAMYWYRQDPGQGLRLIYYSQIVNDFQKGDIAEGYSVSREKKESFPLTVTSAQKNPTAFYLCASSVSTGSSSYEQYFGPGTRLTVT.

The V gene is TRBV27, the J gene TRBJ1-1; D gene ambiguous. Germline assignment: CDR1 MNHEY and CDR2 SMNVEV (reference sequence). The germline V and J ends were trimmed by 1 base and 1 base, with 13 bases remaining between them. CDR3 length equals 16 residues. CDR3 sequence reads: CASSLWGDRANTEAFF. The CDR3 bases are TGTGCCAGCAGTTTATGGGGAGACCGGGCGAACACTGAAGCTTTCTTT.

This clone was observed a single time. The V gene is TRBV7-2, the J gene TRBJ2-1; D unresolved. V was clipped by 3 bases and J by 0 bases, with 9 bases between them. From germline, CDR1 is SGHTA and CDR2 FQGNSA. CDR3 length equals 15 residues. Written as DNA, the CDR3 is TGTGCCAGCAGCTTTGACCGGAGCTCCTACAATGAGCAGTTCTTC. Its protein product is CASSFDRSSYNEQFF.

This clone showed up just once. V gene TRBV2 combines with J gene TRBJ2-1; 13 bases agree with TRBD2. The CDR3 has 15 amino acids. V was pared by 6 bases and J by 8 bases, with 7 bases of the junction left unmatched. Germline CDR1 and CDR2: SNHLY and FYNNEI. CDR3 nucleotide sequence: TGTGCCAGCAGGGAGACTAGCGGGAGGCCCGATGAGCAGTTCTTC. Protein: CASRETSGRPDEQFF.

The CDR3 nucleotides read TGTGCCAGTAGTATCCCGGGAGGGGCCAACGTCCTGACTTTC. It translates to CASSIPGGANVLTF. The rearrangement links TRBV19 to TRBJ2-6, with a weak D call TRBD2 (5 bases). CDR3 length: 14 amino acids. Germline CDR1 and CDR2: LNHDA and SQIVND (reference sequence). The ends were cut back, 3 bases at V and 4 bases at J, with 7 bases in the middle.

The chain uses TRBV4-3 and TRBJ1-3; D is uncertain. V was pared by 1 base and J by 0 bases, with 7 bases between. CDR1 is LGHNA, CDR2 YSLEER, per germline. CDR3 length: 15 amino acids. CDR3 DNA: TGCGCCAGCAGCCAAGGACTGATCTCTGGAAACACCATATATTTT. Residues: CASSQGLISGNTIYF.

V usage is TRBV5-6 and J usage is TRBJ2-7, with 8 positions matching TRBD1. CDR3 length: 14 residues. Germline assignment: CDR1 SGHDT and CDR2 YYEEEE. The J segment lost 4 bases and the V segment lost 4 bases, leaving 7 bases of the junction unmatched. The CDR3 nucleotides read TGTGCCAGCAGCAGGACAGGGTCTAGGTACGAGCAGTACTTC. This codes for CASSRTGSRYEQYF. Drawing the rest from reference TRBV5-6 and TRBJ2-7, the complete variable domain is DAGVTQSPTHLIKTRGQQVTLRCSPKSGHDTVSWYQQALGQGPQFIFQYYEEEERQRGNFPDRFSGHQFPNYSSELNVNALLLGDSALYLCASSRTGSRYEQYFGPGTRLTVT.

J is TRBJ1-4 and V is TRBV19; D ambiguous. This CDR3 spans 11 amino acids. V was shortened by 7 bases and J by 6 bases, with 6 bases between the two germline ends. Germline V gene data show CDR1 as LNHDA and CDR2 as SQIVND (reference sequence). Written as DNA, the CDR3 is TGTGCCAGTACGCAGGATGAAAAACTGTTTTTT. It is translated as CASTQDEKLFF.

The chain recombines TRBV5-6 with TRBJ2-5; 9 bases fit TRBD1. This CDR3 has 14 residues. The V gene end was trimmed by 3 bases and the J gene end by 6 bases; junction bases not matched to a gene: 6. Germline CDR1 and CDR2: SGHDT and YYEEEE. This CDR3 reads CASSSRQGVKTQYF. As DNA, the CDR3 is TGTGCCAGCAGCTCAAGACAGGGGGTTAAGACCCAGTACTTC.

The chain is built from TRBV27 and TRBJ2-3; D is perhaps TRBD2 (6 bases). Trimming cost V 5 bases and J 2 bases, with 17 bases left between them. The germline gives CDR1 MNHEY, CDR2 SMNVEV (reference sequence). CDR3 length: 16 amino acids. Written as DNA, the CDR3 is TGTGCCAGCAGTCGCGGGACTCCAGGGTCCACAGATACGCAGTATTTT. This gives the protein CASSRGTPGSTDTQYF.

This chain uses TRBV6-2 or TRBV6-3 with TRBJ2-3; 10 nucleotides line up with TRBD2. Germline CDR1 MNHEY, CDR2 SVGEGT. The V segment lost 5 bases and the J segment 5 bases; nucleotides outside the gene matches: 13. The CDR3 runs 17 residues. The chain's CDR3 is CASSTLGLAVEVDTQYF. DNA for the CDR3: TGTGCCAGCAGTACCCTAGGACTAGCGGTAGAGGTAGATACGCAGTATTTT.

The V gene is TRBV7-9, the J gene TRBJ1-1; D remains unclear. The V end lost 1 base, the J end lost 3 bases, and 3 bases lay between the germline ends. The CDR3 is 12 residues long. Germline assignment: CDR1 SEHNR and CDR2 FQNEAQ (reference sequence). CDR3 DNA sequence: TGTGCCAGCAGCTTAGTCGACACTGAAGCTTTCTTT. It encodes CASSLVDTEAFF.

CDR3 sequence reads: CASSLGRGSGSTDTQYF. The CDR3 nucleotides read TGTGCCAGCAGCTTAGGCAGGGGTAGCGGGAGCACAGATACGCAGTATTTT. This chain joins TRBV13 and TRBJ2-3; D may be TRBD2 (7 bases). The CDR3 is 17 amino acids. Germline V gene data show CDR1 as PRHDT and CDR2 as FYEKMQ (reference sequence). V shed 0 bases and J shed 0 bases, with 13 bases lying between them.

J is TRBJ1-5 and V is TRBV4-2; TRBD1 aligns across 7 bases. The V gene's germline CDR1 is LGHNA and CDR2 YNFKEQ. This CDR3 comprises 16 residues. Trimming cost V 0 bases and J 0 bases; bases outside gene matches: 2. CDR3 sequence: CASSQETGHSNQPQHF. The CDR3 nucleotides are TGTGCCAGCAGCCAAGAGACAGGGCATAGCAATCAGCCCCAGCATTTT.

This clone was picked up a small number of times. Here the CDR3 reads CASSSFFMGQGHSPLHF. In DNA form, the CDR3 reads TGTGCCAGCAGCTCATTTTTCATGGGACAGGGACACTCACCCCTCCACTTT. V and J are TRBV5-6 and TRBJ1-6, with TRBD1 matching over 9 bases. V dropped 3 bases and J dropped 10; count of bases not matched to a gene: 14. Germline values: CDR1 SGHDT, CDR2 YYEEEE. CDR3 length: 17 residues.